This TCR beta chain was captured by sequencing in a study of blood T cells in healthy people across ages. Overall study findings and caveats: PBMCs that were unsorted prevented a conclusive naive versus antigen-experienced comparison. Underestimates were what the diversity estimates from one million T cells were considered to be.

A second roughly 6 to 12 cycle PCR used barcoded and J-beta primers. The template-switch adaptor, which had 12 random nucleotides, put a tag on each cDNA molecule. TCRdb recomputed calls from the 5' RACE reads with MiXCR, one row per CDR3 protein. The data contain 1.8 million or so distinct CDR3 sequences, about 39% of them seen just once; the ten biggest clones take up about 23%. This clonotype occurred a few times. The antigen remains undetermined. The study recruited healthy Caucasian donors from Russia who were aged roughly 6 to 95. The V end lost 7 bases, the J end lost 5 bases, and 18 bases lay between the germline ends. This CDR3 region has 14 residues.

The specimen sequenced was blood. This TCR came from a human donor in good health. V gene TRBV12-3 or TRBV12-4 combines with J gene TRBJ2-7; D uncertain. This CDR3 reads CASILQGFSHEQYF. The CDR3 region has the DNA TGTGCCAGCATATTACAAGGTTTTTCACACGAGCAGTACTTC.